This T cell receptor (beta chain) appears in the sequencing data of a study of technical replicates of blood from four donors. Sequencing was performed with immunoSEQ multiplex PCR; in TCRdb, only in-frame clones are kept and a portion is missing. This sample has under 85,000 clones, with about 97% found just once. The germline V and J ends were trimmed by 0 bases and 7 bases, with 17 bases remaining between them. The CDR3 has 15 amino acids. Germline-derived CDR1 and CDR2 are SGHNT and YYREEE (reference sequence). Sequences were obtained from T cells isolated from PBMCs. This chain joins TRBV5-4 and TRBJ2-7, with D perhaps matching TRBD2 (6 bases). This sequence was found in a human donor in good health. The CDR3 is CASSLDRGFSGEQYF. As DNA, the CDR3 is TGTGCCAGCAGCTTGGACCGGGGGTTCTCGGGGGAGCAGTACTTC.